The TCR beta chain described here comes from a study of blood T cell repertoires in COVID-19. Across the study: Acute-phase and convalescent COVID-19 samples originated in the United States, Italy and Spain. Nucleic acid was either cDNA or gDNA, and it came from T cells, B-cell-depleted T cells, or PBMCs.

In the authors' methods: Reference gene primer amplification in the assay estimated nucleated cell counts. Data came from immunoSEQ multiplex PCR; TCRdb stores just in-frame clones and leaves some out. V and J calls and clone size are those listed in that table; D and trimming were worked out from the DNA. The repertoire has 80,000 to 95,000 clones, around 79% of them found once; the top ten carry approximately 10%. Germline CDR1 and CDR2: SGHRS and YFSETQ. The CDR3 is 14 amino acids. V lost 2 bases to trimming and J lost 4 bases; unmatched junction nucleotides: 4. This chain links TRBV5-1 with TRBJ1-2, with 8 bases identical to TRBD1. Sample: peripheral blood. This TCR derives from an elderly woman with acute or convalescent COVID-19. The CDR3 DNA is TGCGCCAGCAGCTTCAACGGACAGGGCTATGGCTACACCTTC. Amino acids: CASSFNGQGYGYTF.